This T cell receptor beta chain was sequenced in a study of cytomegalovirus exposure and HLA in healthy donors. Whole-study results and caveats: Subsequent analysis of the 120 or so validation repertoires found a tendency for first-cohort TCR clusters to co-occur. The authors listed 150 to 200 TCR beta chains as cytomegalovirus-associated.

Assay used: immunoSEQ multiplex PCR; TCRdb lists only in-frame clones, some missing. Of about 76,000 clones in the sample, 94% were seen once. As for this clone: Its antigen is not known.

Trimming left V 3 bases short and J 4 bases short, with 7 bases between. The CDR3 sequence is 13 residues long. Per germline, CDR1 SGDLS and CDR2 YYNGEE. The sample taken for sequencing was PBMCs. The chain uses TRBV9 and TRBJ2-2; D might be TRBD2 (5 bases). This TCR was sampled from a woman aged 18 to 35 in good health and CMV-seronegative. The CDR3 bases are TGTGCCAGCAGCGCGGCGGGCACCGGGGAGCTGTTTTTT. It yields the protein CASSAAGTGELFF.